The present TCR beta chain was sequenced within a study of T cell responses to AZD1222 COVID-19 vaccine. Background on the study: Whether given at about 4 or about 12 weeks, second doses were pooled.

Sequenced by immunoSEQ multiplex PCR; TCRdb stores in-frame clones only, minus some. Among about 130,000 clones listed, roughly 90% were seen once. V dropped 5 bases and J dropped 1 base, with 11 bases sitting between them. The CDR3 has 14 residues. Per the germline V gene, CDR1 is LGHDT and CDR2 is YNNKEL (reference sequence). Study observations and caveats: Most donors were white British, females outnumbered males, and clonal diversity was possibly underestimated. The study found Spike-specific TCR breadth and depth rose after two AZD1222 doses.

As concerns this clone: Its matching antigen is unknown.

The J gene is TRBJ1-2, the V gene TRBV3-1 (or the pseudogene TRBV3-2); D is unresolved. This TCR came from an adult in good health. The sequencing here drew on peripheral blood, taken on day 0 of AZD1222 vaccination. CDR3 nucleotides: TGTGCCAGCAGCGGCAGACCCAGTAACTATGGCTACACCTTC. The encoded protein is CASSGRPSNYGYTF.